Below are 8 T cell receptor beta chains sequenced from a single sample in a study of T cell changes during pregnancy in multiple sclerosis. The protocol was immunoSEQ multiplex PCR, while the TCRdb copy is restricted to in-frame clones and leaves out a portion. Of around 50,000 clones listed, 85% to 90% are singletons. Specimen: peripheral blood from another person, used as feeder cells. These receptors all come from a human donor whose cells served as feeder cells for cultures in a pregnancy study.

The rearrangement links TRBV11-3 to TRBJ2-1, with 11 bases that match TRBD2. This CDR3 region has 15 residues. J gave up 4 bases and V 5 bases, and 4 bases lay outside the gene matches. The germline gives CDR1 SGHNT, CDR2 YENEEA. The DNA for the CDR3 is TGTGCCAGCAGCCTTAGCGGGGGGGCTTACAATGAGCAGTTCTTC. It codes for CASSLSGGAYNEQFF.

There are a few counts of this clone. This chain links TRBV5-4 with TRBJ1-1; tentatively, D is TRBD1 (5 bases). The CDR3 length is 11 residues. Trimming took off 9 bases at V and 4 bases at J, with 10 bases between the two ends. Germline CDR1 is SGHNT and CDR2 is YYREEE (reference sequence). This CDR3 is CATERGTEAFF. The CDR3 nucleotides read TGTGCCACCGAAAGGGGCACTGAAGCTTTCTTT.

The chain carries TRBV7-6 and TRBJ2-2; D possibly matches TRBD1 or TRBD2 (7 bases each). This CDR3 comprises 16 residues. Trimming took 5 bases from V and 5 from J, leaving 18 bases between them. Germline loops: CDR1 SGHVS, CDR2 FNYEAQ. The CDR3 region is CASSRLGRGQTGELFF. The CDR3 coding sequence is TGTGCCAGCAGCCGCCTAGGGAGGGGGCAGACCGGGGAGCTGTTTTTT.

The chain links TRBV11-2 to TRBJ2-1, with D possibly being TRBD2 (5 bases). The V end lost 1 base, the J end lost 6 bases, and 10 bases lay between the germline ends. This CDR3 is built from 14 residues. The germline CDR1 and CDR2 sequences are SGHAT and FQNNGV. The CDR3 protein is CASSLVRGSNEQFF. CDR3 bases: TGTGCCAGCAGCTTAGTCCGGGGTTCCAATGAGCAGTTCTTC.

This chain uses TRBV4-1 with TRBJ1-5; D possibly corresponds to TRBD1 (6 bases). The V end was cut by 2 bases, the J end by 9 bases, with 17 bases between. This CDR3 is 15 amino acids long. Germline V CDR1 and CDR2: MGHRA, YSYEKL. The CDR3 loop is CASSQSSSGAWPQHF. CDR3 DNA: TGCGCCAGCAGCCAATCATCGTCGGGGGCCTGGCCCCAGCATTTT.

This chain uses TRBV18 with TRBJ1-2; D not resolved. In germline, CDR1 is KGHSH, CDR2 LQKENI. CDR3 size: 14 residues. V lost 3 bases and J lost 5, with 13 bases in between. CDR3 coding DNA: TGTGCCAGCTCACCGGGCAGGTTGGATTATGGCTACACCTTC. Translated, it gives CASSPGRLDYGYTF. Full variable domain (missing parts from reference TRBV18 and TRBJ1-2): NAGVMQNPRHLVRRRGQEARLRCSPMKGHSHVYWYRQLPEEGLKFMVYLQKENIIDESGMPKERFSAEFPKEGPSILRIQQVVRGDSAAYFCASSPGRLDYGYTFGSGTRLTVV.

A few counts support this clone. This chain joins TRBV19 and TRBJ1-1; no reliable D call. Germline assignment: CDR1 LNHDA and CDR2 SQIVND (reference sequence). The germline V and J ends were trimmed by 9 bases and 1 base, with 15 bases remaining between them. The CDR3 loop spans 14 amino acids. The CDR3 here is CASAKGRANTEAFF. CDR3 sequence (DNA): TGTGCCAGCGCAAAAGGACGGGCGAACACTGAAGCTTTCTTT. Full variable domain (remainder filled in from reference TRBV19 and TRBJ1-1): DGGITQSPKYLFRKEGQNVTLSCEQNLNHDAMYWYRQDPGQGLRLIYYSQIVNDFQKGDIAEGYSVSREKKESFPLTVTSAQKNPTAFYLCASAKGRANTEAFFGQGTRLTVV.

This rearrangement joins TRBV15 to TRBJ1-1, with a possible D match to TRBD1 (6 bases). In germline, CDR1 is LNHNV, CDR2 YYDKDF (reference sequence). The CDR3 is 15 amino acids. Trimming stripped 0 bases from V and 6 bases from J, with 14 bases between. Here the CDR3 reads CATSRDGIRGAEAFF. The CDR3 DNA follows: TGTGCCACCAGCAGAGATGGTATCAGGGGAGCTGAAGCTTTCTTT.